Each of the 26 T cell receptor beta chains below was sequenced from the same sample in a study of blood T cell repertoires in COVID-19. The protocol was immunoSEQ multiplex PCR, while the TCRdb copy is restricted to in-frame clones and leaves out a portion. The data contain some 80,000 clones, around 89% of them singletons. The specimen sequenced was peripheral blood. The receptors were gathered from a human donor in a cohort sampled during active COVID-19.

The chain couples TRBV9 to TRBJ2-7, with 9 bases that match TRBD2. The V segment lost 0 bases and the J segment 1 base; nucleotides outside the gene matches: 5. CDR3 length: 16 residues. The germline V gene encodes CDR1 SGDLS and CDR2 YYNGEE. DNA for the CDR3: TGTGCCAGCAGCGTAGACCTTAGCGGGGGATCCTACGAGCAGTACTTC. It is translated as CASSVDLSGGSYEQYF.

The sample holds a few counts of this clone. This chain uses TRBV6-2 or TRBV6-3 with TRBJ2-1, with D perhaps TRBD2 (5 bases). The CDR3 contains 16 residues. Trimming pared 0 bases from V and 5 bases from J, leaving 14 bases between. Germline lookup yields CDR1 MNHEY and CDR2 SVGEGT. The CDR3 reads CASSYSALRGNNEQFF. Written as DNA, the CDR3 is TGTGCCAGCAGTTACTCGGCCCTCCGGGGTAACAATGAGCAGTTCTTC.

The chain joins TRBV27 to TRBJ2-7, with TRBD2 matching over 8 bases. Trimming at V came to 6 bases and at J to 0 bases, leaving 7 bases not matched to a gene. Germline CDR1 is MNHEY and CDR2 is SMNVEV (reference sequence). This CDR3 spans 15 amino acids. CDR3 region: CASRRGSGSSYEQYF. CDR3 DNA sequence: TGTGCCAGCAGGAGGGGGAGCGGGAGCTCCTACGAGCAGTACTTC.

V gene TRBV10-3 combines with J gene TRBJ2-1, with TRBD2 matching over 8 bases. With 6 bases clipped from V and 7 bases from J, the junction kept 11 bases outside the gene matches. Germline values: CDR1 ENHRY, CDR2 SYGVKD. CDR3 length equals 15 residues. The CDR3: CAIRVAGTPLNEQFF. DNA for the CDR3: TGTGCCATCAGAGTAGCGGGGACCCCTTTGAATGAGCAGTTCTTC.

The V gene is TRBV9, the J gene TRBJ1-1, with D uncertain. Germline lookup yields CDR1 SGDLS and CDR2 YYNGEE. V was shortened by 5 bases and J by 4 bases, with 18 bases between the two germline ends. CDR3 length equals 15 residues. CDR3 protein: CASSLEGLASTEAFF. The CDR3 coding sequence is TGTGCCAGCAGTCTAGAAGGGCTAGCGTCCACTGAAGCTTTCTTT.

This rearrangement joins TRBV10-3 to TRBJ2-7; a weak D match, TRBD1 (5 bases). Trimming removed 3 bases from V and 2 bases from J, with 5 bases in between. Germline V lookup: CDR1 ENHRY, CDR2 SYGVKD. There are 12 residues in the CDR3. CDR3: CAISEQAYEQYF. CDR3 nucleotides: TGTGCCATCAGTGAACAGGCCTACGAGCAGTACTTC.

This clone was seen once. The CDR3 DNA is TGTGCCAGCAGCCGGGGACTAGCGGGAGGGAAGGCGGATACGCAGTATTTT. Protein sequence: CASSRGLAGGKADTQYF. The chain couples TRBV9 to TRBJ2-3, with 16 bases aligning to TRBD2. This CDR3 comprises 17 residues. The trim removed 4 bases at V and 6 bases at J, leaving 8 bases unmatched. The germline V gene has CDR1 SGDLS and CDR2 YYNGEE.

The V gene is TRBV7-2, the J gene TRBJ1-3, with D hard to call. The CDR3 spans 14 residues. V lost 2 bases to trimming and J lost 0 bases, with 5 bases between them. Germline CDR1 is SGHTA and CDR2 is FQGNSA. CDR3 amino acids: CASSLQNSGNTIYF. The CDR3 nucleotides are TGTGCCAGCAGCTTACAGAACTCTGGAAACACCATATATTTT.

The chain recombines TRBV2 with TRBJ1-5; D is unresolved. Germline-derived CDR1 and CDR2 are SNHLY and FYNNEI. Trimming took off 4 bases at V and 0 bases at J, with 7 bases between the two ends. The CDR3 sequence is 14 residues long. The CDR3 DNA sequence: TGTGCCAGCAGTGGACAAGATAGCAATCAGCCCCAGCATTTT. This sequence encodes CASSGQDSNQPQHF.

V and J are TRBV10-3 and TRBJ1-1; the D gene is possibly TRBD1 (5 bases). Trimming cost V 2 bases and J 3 bases, with 13 bases left between them. Germline V gene data show CDR1 as ENHRY and CDR2 as SYGVKD. The CDR3 consists of 15 residues. Written as DNA, the CDR3 is TGTGCCATCAGTGAGAAGGAGGGGTCGGACACTGAAGCTTTCTTT. Its protein product is CAISEKEGSDTEAFF.

The V call is TRBV5-8, the J call TRBJ1-3; tentative D call: TRBD1 (6 bases). This CDR3 region has 12 residues. Germline CDR1 SGHTS, CDR2 YDEGEE. V shed 2 bases and J shed 8 bases, with 8 bases lying between them. The CDR3 sequence is CASSLQGYTIYF. CDR3 DNA sequence: TGTGCCAGCAGCTTACAGGGATACACCATATATTTT. The full variable domain, with the rest looked up from reference TRBV5-8 and TRBJ1-3, is EAGVTQSPTHLIKTRGQQATLRCSPISGHTSVYWYQQALGLGLQFLLWYDEGEERNRGNFPPRFSGRQFPNYSSELNVNALELEDSALYLCASSLQGYTIYFGEGSWLTVV.

This rearrangement joins TRBV7-9 to TRBJ2-7; 8 positions match TRBD2. Germline trimming cut 1 base from V and 5 bases from J; bases unmatched to any gene: 4. This CDR3 has 14 residues. From germline, CDR1 is SEHNR and CDR2 FQNEAQ (reference sequence). CDR3 residues: CASSLVAGGNEQYF. As DNA, the CDR3 is TGTGCCAGCAGCTTAGTTGCGGGAGGAAACGAGCAGTACTTC.

The chain combines TRBV24-1 with TRBJ2-1; a possible D gene is TRBD2 (6 bases). Trimming removed 6 bases at V and 7 bases at J, with 21 bases between. The V gene's germline CDR1 is KGHDR and CDR2 SFDVKD. This CDR3 contains 16 residues. CDR3: CATSSLGGPVGNEQFF. In DNA form, the CDR3 reads TGTGCCACCAGTTCCTTGGGGGGACCTGTTGGGAATGAGCAGTTCTTC.

The chain couples TRBV7-2 to TRBJ1-4; D is possibly TRBD1 (5 bases). This CDR3 is built from 15 residues. Trimming shortened V by 2 bases and J by 3 bases, and 10 bases separated the two germline ends. Germline CDR1 SGHTA, CDR2 FQGNSA. CDR3 loop: CASSLMGLANEKLFF. The CDR3 DNA reads TGTGCCAGCAGCTTAATGGGGCTGGCTAATGAAAAACTGTTTTTT.

The chain joins TRBV6-5 to TRBJ1-2; 7 bases line up with TRBD1. The CDR3 has 15 residues. The germline gives CDR1 MNHEY, CDR2 SVGAGI. V was pared by 5 bases and J by 2 bases, with 8 bases of the junction left unmatched. DNA of the CDR3: TGTGCCAGCAGTCCCCGGGTAGGGGGCAACTATGGCTACACCTTC. Residues: CASSPRVGGNYGYTF.

This clone is a singleton in its sample. This sequence joins TRBV5-4 and TRBJ2-5; the D gene is possibly TRBD1 (6 bases). From germline, CDR1 is SGHNT and CDR2 YYREEE (reference sequence). The CDR3 totals 15 residues. V lost 0 bases and J lost 0, with 9 bases in between. CDR3 DNA: TGTGCCAGCAGCTTGGCCAACAGGGACCAAGAGACCCAGTACTTC. Amino acid sequence: CASSLANRDQETQYF.

Regarding this clone: The junction departs from the called germline gene at one end, perhaps through a read error. The chain is built from TRBV6-6 and TRBJ2-3, with a weak D call TRBD2 (7 bases). The germline V gene has CDR1 MNHNY and CDR2 SVGAGI (reference sequence). This CDR3 is 16 amino acids long. The CDR3 DNA sequence: TGTGCCGGCAGTTACGTAGGGGGGGCCCGCACAGATACGCAGTATTTT. Amino acid sequence: CAGSYVGGARTDTQYF.

This clone was counted a single time. The V gene is TRBV19, the J gene TRBJ1-5; 8 bases align to TRBD1. From germline, CDR1 is LNHDA and CDR2 SQIVND (reference sequence). CDR3 length equals 14 residues. J was trimmed by 6 bases and V by 5 bases; bases with no gene match: 6. The CDR3 loop is CASSRQGSSQPQHF. The DNA for the CDR3 is TGTGCCAGTAGTCGACAGGGGAGTAGTCAGCCCCAGCATTTT.

V usage is TRBV11-2 and J usage is TRBJ2-1, with 8 nucleotides matching TRBD2. With 3 bases clipped from V and 3 bases from J, the junction kept 4 bases outside the gene matches. Germline values: CDR1 SGHAT, CDR2 FQNNGV. This CDR3 region has 15 residues. This CDR3 is CASSFLGTSYNEQFF. In DNA, the CDR3 is TGTGCCAGCAGCTTCCTCGGGACTAGCTACAATGAGCAGTTCTTC.

The CDR3 DNA reads as TGTGCCAGTAGTATCTCAGGCAGGGCTGGCAATCAGCCCCAGCATTTT. Amino acids: CASSISGRAGNQPQHF. J is TRBJ1-5 and V is TRBV19, with D possibly being TRBD1 (5 bases). Trimming shortened V by 3 bases and J by 2 bases, and 14 bases separated the two germline ends. Germline-derived CDR1 and CDR2 are LNHDA and SQIVND (reference sequence). The CDR3 is made up of 16 amino acids.

This sequence joins TRBV25-1 and TRBJ1-2; D may be TRBD1 (5 bases). With 5 bases removed from V and 7 bases from J, the gap between germline ends came to 8 bases. This CDR3 spans 11 amino acids. Germline V gene sequence: CDR1 MGHDK, CDR2 SYGVNS. CDR3 protein: CASSQGAGYTF. The DNA for the CDR3 is TGTGCCAGCAGTCAGGGTGCTGGCTACACCTTC.

This clone was seen only once. CDR3 DNA sequence: TGCGCCAGCAAAGGGACTAGCGATAATGAGCAGTTCTTC. This gives the protein CASKGTSDNEQFF. V is TRBV5-1 and J is TRBJ2-1, with 10 bases aligning to TRBD2. After removal of 6 bases from V and 7 bases from J, the junction contained 4 bases not matched to a gene. The CDR3 spans 13 residues. Germline assignment: CDR1 SGHRS and CDR2 YFSETQ.

The chain uses TRBV27 and TRBJ1-4; D call uncertain. CDR1 MNHEY and CDR2 SMNVEV come from the germline V gene (reference sequence). The V gene lost 4 bases and the J gene lost 5 bases, with 14 bases spanning the gap. The CDR3 runs 15 residues. Here the CDR3 DNA reads TGTGCCAGCAGTTCAATAACAAGGCGGAATGAAAAACTGTTTTTT. Translated, it gives CASSSITRRNEKLFF.

This clone was seen only once. This chain joins TRBV5-1 and TRBJ2-7; 9 nucleotides line up with TRBD1. The CDR3 covers 17 residues. The V and J ends lost 3 bases and 5 bases, in that order; junction bases with no gene match: 15. In germline, CDR1 is SGHRS, CDR2 YFSETQ. CDR3 sequence reads: CASSYYSTGGNGHEQYF. The CDR3 nucleotides read TGCGCCAGCAGCTACTATTCGACAGGGGGAAACGGCCACGAGCAGTACTTC.

The rearrangement uses TRBV19 and TRBJ2-2; 8 bases map to TRBD2. The CDR3 is 17 amino acids. In germline, CDR1 is LNHDA, CDR2 SQIVND (reference sequence). V lost 0 bases and J lost 5; bases outside the gene matches: 8. CDR3 protein: CASSIDLGLAKTGELFF. The CDR3 bases are TGTGCCAGTAGTATAGATCTTGGACTAGCTAAAACCGGGGAGCTGTTTTTT. Using reference TRBV19 and TRBJ2-2 for the parts outside the CDR3, the full variable domain is DGGITQSPKYLFRKEGQNVTLSCEQNLNHDAMYWYRQDPGQGLRLIYYSQIVNDFQKGDIAEGYSVSREKKESFPLTVTSAQKNPTAFYLCASSIDLGLAKTGELFFGEGSRLTVL.

V gene TRBV6-5 combines with J gene TRBJ1-1, with 8 bases that match TRBD1. CDR3 size: 13 residues. The germline V gene has CDR1 MNHEY and CDR2 SVGAGI. V trimming: 6 bases; J trimming: 6 bases; junction bases outside the gene matches: 6. Here the CDR3 DNA reads TGTGCCAGCAGGCTCTCAGGGGGCTCTGAAGCTTTCTTT. It is translated as CASRLSGGSEAFF.